The clone carrying this T cell receptor (beta chain) was counted once. What it recognizes is unknown. These data originate in a study of CD8+ T cells in alopecia areata. Study-level background: Tofacitinib dosing lasted 6 to 18 months, which was then followed by 6 months off drug. The study's findings and limits: Across lesional scalp, and particularly alopecia totalis/universalis, clonality surpassed that of normal scalp.

V shed 5 bases, J shed 2 bases, and the junction held 3 bases outside the gene matches. The CDR3 has 14 residues. Germline assignment: CDR1 SGHVS and CDR2 FQNEAQ. Once RNA had been extracted, it was reverse transcribed into cDNA to act as the sequencing template. Measured with immunoSEQ multiplex PCR; TCRdb has only the in-frame clones, and not every one. The sample has 150,000 to 200,000 clones; about 67% are singletons. From alopecia areata patients, lesional scalp punch biopsies and peripheral blood were collected. This rearrangement joins TRBV7-8 to TRBJ1-5, with 7 positions matching TRBD1. The sequence came from a human donor with alopecia areata. The input for sequencing was CD8+ T cells sorted from blood, taken at week 0. CDR3 in DNA: TGTGCCAGCAGCCTCGGACAGGGCAATCAGCCCCAGCATTTT. This encodes CASSLGQGNQPQHF.